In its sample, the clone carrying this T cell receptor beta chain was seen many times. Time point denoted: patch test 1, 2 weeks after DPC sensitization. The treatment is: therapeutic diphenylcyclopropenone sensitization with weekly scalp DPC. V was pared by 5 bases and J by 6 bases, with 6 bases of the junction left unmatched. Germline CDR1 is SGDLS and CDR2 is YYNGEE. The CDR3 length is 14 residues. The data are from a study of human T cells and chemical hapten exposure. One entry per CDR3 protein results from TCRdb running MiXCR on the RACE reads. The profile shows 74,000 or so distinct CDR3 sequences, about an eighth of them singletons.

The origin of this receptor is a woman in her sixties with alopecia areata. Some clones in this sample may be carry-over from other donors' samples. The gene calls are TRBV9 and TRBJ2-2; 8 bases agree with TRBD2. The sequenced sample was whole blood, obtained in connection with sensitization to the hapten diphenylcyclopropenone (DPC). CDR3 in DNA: TGTGCCAGCAGAGCACCGACTAGCGCCGGGGAGCTGTTTTTT. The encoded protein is CASRAPTSAGELFF.